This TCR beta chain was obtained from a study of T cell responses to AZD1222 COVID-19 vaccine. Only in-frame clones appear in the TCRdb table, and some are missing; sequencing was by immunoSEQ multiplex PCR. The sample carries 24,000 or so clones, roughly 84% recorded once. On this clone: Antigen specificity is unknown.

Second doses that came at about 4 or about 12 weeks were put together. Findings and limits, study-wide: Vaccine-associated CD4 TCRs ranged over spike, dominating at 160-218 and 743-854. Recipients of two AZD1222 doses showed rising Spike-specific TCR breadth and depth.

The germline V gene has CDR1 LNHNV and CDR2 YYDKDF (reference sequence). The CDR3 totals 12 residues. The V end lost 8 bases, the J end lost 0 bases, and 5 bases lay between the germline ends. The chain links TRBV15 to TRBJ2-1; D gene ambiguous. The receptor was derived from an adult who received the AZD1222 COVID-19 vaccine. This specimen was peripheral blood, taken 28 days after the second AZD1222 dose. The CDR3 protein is CATGSSYNEQFF. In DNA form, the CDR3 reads TGTGCCACCGGATCCTCCTACAATGAGCAGTTCTTC.